This T cell receptor (beta chain) was profiled in a study of post-analysis software for immune sequencing data. Study context: As for disease course, relapsing-remitting, secondary progressive and progressive-relapsing multiple sclerosis were all included.

Prepared TCR beta cDNA libraries contained unique molecular identifiers. T cells numbering about 0.85 to 11 million yielded cDNA molecules that totaled roughly 500,000. TCRdb analysed the PCR reads with MiXCR anew, one entry per CDR3 protein. The sample includes roughly 400,000 distinct CDR3 sequences, over 30% seen only once; the top ten take about 8%. Broader study findings: Samples sharing a preparation batch grouped tightly together when assessed by F measure.

This clonotype was found a few times. Antigen: not known. Sample: blood. The source is a girl between 2 and 10 years old with multiple sclerosis.

CDR3 in amino acids: CASSVDRGAQGYTF. The CDR3 nucleotides are TGTGCCAGCAGCGTAGACCGGGGGGCGCAAGGCTACACCTTC. This chain links TRBV9 with TRBJ1-2, with D possibly TRBD1 on 6 matching bases. The germline V gene has CDR1 SGDLS and CDR2 YYNGEE. V was pared by 0 bases and J by 8 bases, with 14 bases between. This CDR3 spans 14 amino acids.